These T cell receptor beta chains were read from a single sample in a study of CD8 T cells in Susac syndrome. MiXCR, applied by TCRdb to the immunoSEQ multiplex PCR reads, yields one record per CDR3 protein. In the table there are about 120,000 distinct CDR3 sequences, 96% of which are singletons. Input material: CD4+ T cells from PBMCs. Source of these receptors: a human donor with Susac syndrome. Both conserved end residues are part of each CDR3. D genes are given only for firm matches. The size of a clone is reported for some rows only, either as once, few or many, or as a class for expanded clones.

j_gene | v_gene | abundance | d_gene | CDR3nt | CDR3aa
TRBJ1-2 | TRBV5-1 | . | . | TGCGCCAGCAGCTTGGGAGGGGAACGGTACTATGGCTACACCTTC | CASSLGGERYYGYTF
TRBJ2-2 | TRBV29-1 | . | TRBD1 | TGCAGCGTGGGACAGGGTACGAACACCGGGGAGCTGTTTTTT | CSVGQGTNTGELFF
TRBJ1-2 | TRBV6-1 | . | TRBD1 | TGTGCCAGCAGTCTTAACGGACAGGGGGCAGCGAGAGGCTACACCTTC | CASSLNGQGAARGYTF
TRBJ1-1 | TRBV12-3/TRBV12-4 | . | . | TGTGCCAGCAGTTTTCCCTTCTCTGAAGCTTTCTTT | CASSFPFSEAFF
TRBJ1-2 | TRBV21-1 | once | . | TGTGCCAGCAGCAAAGCAGTAGGTCCGTCCTATGGCTACACCTTC | CASSKAVGPSYGYTF
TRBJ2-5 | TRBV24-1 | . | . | TGTGCCTCCCGGGACTCTGAGAAGACCCAGTACTTC | CASRDSEKTQYF
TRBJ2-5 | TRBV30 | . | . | TGTGCCTCGGGACACGTGAACCTTCAGGGGACCCAGTACTTC | CASGHVNLQGTQYF
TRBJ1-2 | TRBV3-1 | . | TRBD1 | TGTGCCAGCAGCCAAACGACAGGGACCGGGAACTATGGCTACACCTTC | CASSQTTGTGNYGYTF
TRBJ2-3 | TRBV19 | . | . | TGTGCCAGTAGTATGGTAGGATACGATACGCAGTATTTT | CASSMVGYDTQYF
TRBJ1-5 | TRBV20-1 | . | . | TGCAGTGCTATGGGCCAACTAGACCAGCCCCAGCATTTT | CSAMGQLDQPQHF
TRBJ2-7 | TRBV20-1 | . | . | TGCAGTGCTAGTCTCCCATCAGTCTACGAGCAGTACTTC | CSASLPSVYEQYF
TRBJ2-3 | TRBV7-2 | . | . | TGTGCCAGCAGCATTTGGACGTCCACAGATACGCAGTATTTT | CASSIWTSTDTQYF
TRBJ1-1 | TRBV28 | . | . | TGTGCCAGCAGTCTTCCTCGGGACACTGAAGCTTTCTTT | CASSLPRDTEAFF
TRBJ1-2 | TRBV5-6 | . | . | TGTGCCAGCAGCTTGGCCGAGGGGCTGGCTGGCTACACCTTC | CASSLAEGLAGYTF
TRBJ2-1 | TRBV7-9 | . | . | TGTGCCAGCAGCTTAGCGGGTTGGGACAATGAGCAGTTCTTC | CASSLAGWDNEQFF
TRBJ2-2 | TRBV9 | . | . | TGTGCCAGCAGCGTAGGGGGGACAACCGGGGAGCTGTTTTTT | CASSVGGTTGELFF
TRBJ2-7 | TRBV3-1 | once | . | TGTGCCAGCAGCTTCAGGGGCGAGCAGTACTTC | CASSFRGEQYF
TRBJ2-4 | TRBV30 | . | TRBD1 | TGTGCCTGGAGTGGCCCGGACAGGGGGCTTGACATTCAGTACTTC | CAWSGPDRGLDIQYF
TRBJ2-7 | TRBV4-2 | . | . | TGTGCCAGCAGCCAAGATATCGAGCAGTACTTC | CASSQDIEQYF
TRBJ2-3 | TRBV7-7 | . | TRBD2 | TGTGCTAGCAGCGCCTGGACTAGCGGGAGCGCTTCAGATACGCAGTATTTT | CASSAWTSGSASDTQYF
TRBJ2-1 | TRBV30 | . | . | TGTGCCTGGAGCGCCGCCAATGAGCAGTTCTTC | CAWSAANEQFF
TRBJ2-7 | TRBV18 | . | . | TGTGCCAGCTCACCTACCGTGACAGGCTCCTACGAGCAGTACTTC | CASSPTVTGSYEQYF
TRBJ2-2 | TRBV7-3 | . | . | TGTGCCAGCAGCTTAACAGGGAAGAACACCGGGGAGCTGTTTTTT | CASSLTGKNTGELFF
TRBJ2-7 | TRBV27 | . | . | TGTGCCAGCAGTTTATCGCGCACAGGGCAACCCTACGAGCAGTACTTC | CASSLSRTGQPYEQYF
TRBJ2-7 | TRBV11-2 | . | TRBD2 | TGTGCCAGCAGCTTAGCGGCGGGAGTGGCGGGCGAGCAGTACTTC | CASSLAAGVAGEQYF
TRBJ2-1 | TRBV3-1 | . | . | TGTGCCAGCAGCCAAGCCGGGAGCTCCTACAATGAGCAGTTCTTC | CASSQAGSSYNEQFF
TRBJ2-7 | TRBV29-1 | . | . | TGCAGCGTTGAGATGTCCTACGAGCAGTACTTC | CSVEMSYEQYF
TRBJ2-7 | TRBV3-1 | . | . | TGTGCCAGCAGCCAAGTTCCAGGGCGAGCCTACGAGCAGTACTTC | CASSQVPGRAYEQYF
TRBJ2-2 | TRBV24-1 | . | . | TGTGCCACCAGTGAGGTCCTCCCGTATCCCACCGGGGAGCTGTTTTTT | CATSEVLPYPTGELFF
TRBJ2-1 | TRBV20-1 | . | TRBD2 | TGCAGTGCCGAATCCGGGGCTAGCGGGGGAAATGAGCAGTTCTTC | CSAESGASGGNEQFF
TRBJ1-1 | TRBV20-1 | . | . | TGCAGTGCTAGGGTGGGTTATCGGACTGAAGCTTTCTTT | CSARVGYRTEAFF
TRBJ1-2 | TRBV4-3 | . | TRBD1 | TGCGCCAGCAGCCAAGATCCAGGGGGGAATGGCTACACCTTC | CASSQDPGGNGYTF
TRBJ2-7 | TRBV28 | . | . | TGTGCCAGCAGTTCCCCCGGACAATCCTACGAGCAGTACTTC | CASSSPGQSYEQYF